This T cell receptor beta chain derives from a study of T cell repertoires in cytomegalovirus infection. There are many counts of this clonotype. TCRdb passed the reads through MiXCR, listing each CDR3 protein once. Of 150,000 to 200,000 distinct CDR3 sequences listed, around 15% are singletons. The source of this sequence is a human donor in good health (CMV status not recorded). Some clones in this sample may be carry-over from other donors' samples. The material sequenced was PBMCs.

CDR3 amino acids: CASSSTGDTQYF. The CDR3 nucleotides are TGTGCCAGCAGCTCTACAGGGGATACGCAGTATTTT. The genes are TRBV7-3 and TRBJ2-3, with TRBD1 as a possible D gene (6 bases). The CDR3 covers 12 residues. Between the trimmed V and J ends, which lost 4 bases and 6 bases, there was a span of 8 bases. Germline V gives CDR1 SGHTA, CDR2 FQGTGA. The entire variable domain, with the rest obtained from reference TRBV7-3 and TRBJ2-3, is as follows: GAGVSQTPSNKVTEKGKYVELRCDPISGHTALYWYRQSLGQGPEFLIYFQGTGAADDSGLPNDRFFAVRPEGSVSTLKIQRTERGDSAVYLCASSSTGDTQYFGPGTRLTVL.